The rows below give T cell receptor beta chains drawn from one sample of a study of blood T cells in healthy people across ages. TCRdb re-analysed the 5' RACE reads in MiXCR, keeping a single row per CDR3 protein. The table lists roughly 800,000 distinct CDR3 sequences, roughly 34% of them singletons. Input material: blood. The receptors shown here come from a man aged 18-30 years in good health. Each CDR3 is given with its conserved first and last residue. The D gene is left open where the match is weak. Only part of the rows carry a size: once, few, many, or a class if the clone is expanded.

TRBD1	14	few	TRBV10-3	TRBJ2-7	TGTGCCATCAGTGAGTCGGTAACAGGGGTCGAGCAGTACTTC	CAISESVTGVEQYF
-	13	once	TRBV29-1	TRBJ2-5	TGCAGCGTTGAGGACAGATCCCAAGAGACCCAGTACTTC	CSVEDRSQETQYF
-	15	-	TRBV20-1	TRBJ1-4	TGCAGTGCTAGACATCCGGGGGGCACTAATGAAAAACTGTTTTTT	CSARHPGGTNEKLFF
-	14	-	TRBV7-9	TRBJ1-2	TGTGCCAGCAGCCCGGGACGGGGGGCGTTTGGCTACACCTTC	CASSPGRGAFGYTF
-	16	-	TRBV4-2	TRBJ2-3	TGTGCCAGCAGCCAGGCCGATCAGAGGGGCACAGATACGCAGTATTTT	CASSQADQRGTDTQYF
-	15	few	TRBV3-1	TRBJ2-1	TGTGCCAGCAGCCAAGGTAGAAGGGGCGCTCATGAGCAGTTCTTC	CASSQGRRGAHEQFF
-	13	-	TRBV7-2	TRBJ1-2	TGTGCCAGCAGCTTAGGCCCCGAGGATGGCTACACCTTC	CASSLGPEDGYTF
TRBD2	17	few	TRBV7-2	TRBJ2-1	TGTGCCAGCAGCTCCAGGACTAGCGGGCTTAGCTACAATGAGCAGTTCTTC	CASSSRTSGLSYNEQFF
-	16	few	TRBV5-1	TRBJ2-1	TGCGCCAGCAGCTCGACCTCTCCTTACTCCTACAATGAGCAGTTCTTC	CASSSTSPYSYNEQFF
-	14	-	TRBV6-5	TRBJ2-5	TGTGCCAGCACCAATAAGCGCTTAATCAATGAGCAGTACTTC	CASTNKRLINEQYF
-	14	-	TRBV29-1	TRBJ2-2	TGCAGCGGGAGGGGGTCAGGGACCACCGGGGAGCTGTTTTTT	CSGRGSGTTGELFF
-	11	many	TRBV2	TRBJ2-3	TGTGCCAGCGTTGAGACAGATACGCAGTATTTT	CASVETDTQYF
-	15	-	TRBV4-3	TRBJ2-2	TGCGCCAGCAGCCAAGTGGGGGGTAACACCGGGGAGCTGTTTTTT	CASSQVGGNTGELFF
TRBD2	16	-	TRBV7-2	TRBJ2-3	TGTGCCAGCAGCTTAGCGGGACCAGCGGGGCGGGATACGCAGTATTTT	CASSLAGPAGRDTQYF
TRBD1	16	-	TRBV7-2	TRBJ2-7	TGTGCCAGCAGCTCGTACCCGGGACAGGGCCCCTACGAGCAGTACTTC	CASSSYPGQGPYEQYF
-	15	-	TRBV11-2	TRBJ2-1	TGTGCCAGCAGCTTAGACGGCGCGCAGTACAATGAGCAGTTCTTC	CASSLDGAQYNEQFF
-	16	once	TRBV7-8	TRBJ1-5	TGTGCCAGCAGCGCCCCGAGCCCGAGGAGCAATCAGCCCCAGCATTTT	CASSAPSPRSNQPQHF
TRBD1	15	few	TRBV7-2	TRBJ1-2	TGTGCCAGCAGCTTACAAAATACAGGGGCTTATGGCTACACCTTC	CASSLQNTGAYGYTF
-	14	few	TRBV11-1	TRBJ1-1	TGTGCCAGTTCGAGGGCCAGCGAAAACACTGAAGCTTTCTTT	CASSRASENTEAFF
-	14	-	TRBV4-2	TRBJ1-1	TGTGCCAGCAGCCAAGATCTCGGACAGACTGAAGCTTTCTTT	CASSQDLGQTEAFF
-	14	many	TRBV7-2	TRBJ2-7	TGTGCCAGCACCCTCAGGACGTCGTCGGACGAGCAGTACTTC	CASTLRTSSDEQYF
TRBD1	15	once	TRBV25-1	TRBJ2-1	TGTGCCAGCGGGGGACAGGGTCGGTCCCACAATGAGCAGTTCTTC	CASGGQGRSHNEQFF